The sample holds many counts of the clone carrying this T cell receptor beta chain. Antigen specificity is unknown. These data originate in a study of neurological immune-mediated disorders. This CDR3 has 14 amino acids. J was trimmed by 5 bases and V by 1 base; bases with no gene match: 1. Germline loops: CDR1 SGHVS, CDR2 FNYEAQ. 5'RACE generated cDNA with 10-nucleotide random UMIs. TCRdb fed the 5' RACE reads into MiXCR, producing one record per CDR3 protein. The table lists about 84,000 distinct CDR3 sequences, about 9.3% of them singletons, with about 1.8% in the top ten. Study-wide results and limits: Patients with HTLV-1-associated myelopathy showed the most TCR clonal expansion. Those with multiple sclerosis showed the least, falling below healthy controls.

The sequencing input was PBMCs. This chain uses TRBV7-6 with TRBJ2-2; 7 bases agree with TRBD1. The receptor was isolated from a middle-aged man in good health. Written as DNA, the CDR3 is TGTGCCAGCAGCTTAGAGACAGGGACCGGGGAGCTGTTTTTT. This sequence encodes CASSLETGTGELFF.